These 23 T cell receptor beta chains came from one sample sequenced in a study of OX40 agonist ivuxolimab in advanced cancers. Assay: immunoSEQ multiplex PCR; the TCRdb copy retains only in-frame clones and omits some. The sample contains more than 50,000 clones, 90% to 95% of which appear only once. Sequenced material: CD4+ or CD8+ T cells sorted from blood, taken in a trial of the OX40 agonist ivuxolimab. The origin of the receptors is an adult with an advanced solid tumor such as melanoma, head and neck, liver or kidney cancer.

This clone was observed a few times. The V and J genes are TRBV30 and TRBJ2-1, with 8 positions matching TRBD2. The germline CDR1 and CDR2 sequences are GTSNPN and SVGIG (reference sequence). Trimming removed 4 bases from V and 10 bases from J; junction bases left unmatched: 3. CDR3 size: 11 residues. The CDR3: CAWTPGGEQFF. CDR3 nucleotide sequence: TGTGCCTGGACCCCGGGGGGGGAGCAGTTCTTC.

This rearrangement joins TRBV2 to TRBJ2-1; 10 nucleotides line up with TRBD1. V was clipped by 3 bases and J by 8 bases; unmatched bases: 4. Germline V gives CDR1 SNHLY, CDR2 FYNNEI. The CDR3 sequence is 14 residues long. The CDR3 DNA follows: TGTGCCAGCAGTGAGACAGGGGGCTCGGATGAGCAGTTCTTC. Its translation: CASSETGGSDEQFF. The full variable domain, in which reference TRBV2 and TRBJ2-1 provide the parts outside the CDR3, is EPEVTQTPSHQVTQMGQEVILRCVPISNHLYFYWYRQILGQKVEFLVSFYNNEISEKSEIFDDQFSVERPDGSNFTLKIRSTKLEDSAMYFCASSETGGSDEQFFGPGTRLTVL.

The J gene is TRBJ2-5, the V gene TRBV4-3, with 12 nucleotides matching TRBD2. Looked up from germline, CDR1 is LGHNA and CDR2 is YSLEER. The length of the CDR3 is 19 residues. V trimming: 5 bases; J trimming: 4 bases; junction bases outside the gene matches: 17. The CDR3: CASSCRNQTSGSRGETQYF. The DNA of the CDR3 is TGCGCCAGCAGCTGCCGCAACCAGACTAGCGGGAGCAGAGGAGAGACCCAGTACTTC.

The chain joins TRBV6-5 to TRBJ1-2; no reliable D call. Germline lookup yields CDR1 MNHEY and CDR2 SVGAGI. The V end lost 4 bases, the J end lost 0 bases, and 15 bases lay between the germline ends. The CDR3 extends over 16 amino acids. CDR3 bases: TGTGCCAGCAGTTCTAAAGCAGTAGTAGCTAACTATGGCTACACCTTC. This sequence encodes CASSSKAVVANYGYTF.

The V call is TRBV27, the J call TRBJ1-3, with a possible D match to TRBD1 (6 bases). Trimming took off 8 bases at V and 4 bases at J, with 9 bases between the two ends. This CDR3 region has 12 residues. Germline-derived CDR1 and CDR2 are MNHEY and SMNVEV (reference sequence). This chain's CDR3 is CASAGDGNTIYF. For the CDR3, the DNA is TGTGCCAGCGCAGGGGACGGAAACACCATATATTTT.

The rearrangement joins TRBV2 to TRBJ2-7, with a weak D call TRBD1 (6 bases). There are 16 residues in the CDR3. Germline V gene data show CDR1 as SNHLY and CDR2 as FYNNEI. The V end lost 2 bases, the J end lost 1 base, and 15 bases lay between the germline ends. CDR3 residues: CASSELAGVVSYEQYF. Written as DNA, the CDR3 is TGTGCCAGCAGTGAACTGGCAGGGGTCGTATCCTACGAGCAGTACTTC.

The gene calls are TRBV28 and TRBJ1-2, with 9 bases lining up with TRBD1. The CDR3 has 14 amino acids. Trimming took 3 bases from V and 11 from J; bases not matched to a gene: 10. Germline values: CDR1 MDHEN, CDR2 SYDVKM. Here the CDR3 DNA reads TGTGCCAGCAGTTTCCCGGGACAGGGAGGATGGTACACCTTC. Protein: CASSFPGQGGWYTF.

This chain uses TRBV27 with TRBJ2-1, with 10 bases that match TRBD2. The CDR3 has 15 amino acids. J gave up 5 bases and V 7 bases, and 8 bases lay outside the gene matches. Germline V gene data show CDR1 as MNHEY and CDR2 as SMNVEV (reference sequence). The CDR3 nucleotides are TGTGCCAGCACAACCCCCGGGACTAGCGACAATGAGCAGTTCTTC. Its translation: CASTTPGTSDNEQFF.

J is TRBJ2-5 and V is TRBV29-1, with a weak D call TRBD1 (6 bases). V was cut by 5 bases and J by 2 bases, with 9 bases left in between. Germline V CDR1 and CDR2: SQVTM, ANQGSEA. CDR3 length: 12 amino acids. The CDR3 nucleotides are TGCAGCGTTAAAGGACAGCAAGAGACCCAGTACTTC. Its protein is CSVKGQQETQYF.

The V gene is TRBV5-4, the J gene TRBJ2-1; perhaps D is TRBD1 or TRBD2 (5 bases each). The CDR3 covers 12 residues. Between the trimmed V and J ends, which lost 5 bases and 15 bases, there was a span of 18 bases. Looked up from germline, CDR1 is SGHNT and CDR2 is YYREEE (reference sequence). CDR3 sequence: CASRELRDHLFF. The CDR3, as DNA: TGTGCCAGCAGAGAGCTCAGGGACCACTTGTTCTTC.

V and J are TRBV9 and TRBJ2-2; D perhaps matches TRBD1 (6 bases). The CDR3 runs 16 residues. V shed 4 bases and J shed 5 bases, with 18 bases lying between them. CDR1 SGDLS and CDR2 YYNGEE come from the germline V gene. CDR3 sequence: CASSKDRFSITGELFF. DNA for the CDR3: TGTGCCAGCAGCAAAGACAGGTTTTCAATAACCGGGGAGCTGTTTTTT.

This chain uses TRBV19 with TRBJ2-7; maybe TRBD2 (7 bases). Trimming removed 2 bases from V and 3 bases from J, with 8 bases in between. Germline assignment: CDR1 LNHDA and CDR2 SQIVND (reference sequence). CDR3 length equals 13 residues. The CDR3 sequence is CASSIRGGYEQYF. In DNA, the CDR3 is TGTGCCAGTAGTATAAGGGGGGGCTACGAGCAGTACTTC.

V and J are TRBV19 and TRBJ1-5; TRBD1 matches 7 bases. Germline V gene lookup returns CDR1 LNHDA and CDR2 SQIVND (reference sequence). CDR3 size: 16 residues. With 3 bases clipped from V and 3 bases from J, the junction kept 8 bases outside the gene matches. The CDR3 is CASSIKGALANQPQHF. The CDR3 nucleotides read TGTGCCAGTAGTATTAAGGGGGCGTTGGCCAATCAGCCCCAGCATTTT. The full variable domain, its missing parts supplied by reference TRBV19 and TRBJ1-5, is DGGITQSPKYLFRKEGQNVTLSCEQNLNHDAMYWYRQDPGQGLRLIYYSQIVNDFQKGDIAEGYSVSREKKESFPLTVTSAQKNPTAFYLCASSIKGALANQPQHFGDGTRLSIL.

The J gene is TRBJ2-7, the V gene TRBV4-2; D unresolved. Germline loops: CDR1 LGHNA, CDR2 YNFKEQ. V gave up 4 bases and J gave up 3 bases, with 7 bases separating them. The CDR3 length is 12 residues. The CDR3 DNA reads as TGTGCCAGCAGCCTCACGATCTACGAGCAGTACTTC. Protein: CASSLTIYEQYF.

In regard to this clone: At the DNA level, this CDR3 is encoded by other sequences in the same sample as well. CDR3 DNA: TGTGCCAGCAGCTTAGGTCTGGGGTACGAGCAGTACTTC. It encodes CASSLGLGYEQYF. V gene TRBV7-2 combines with J gene TRBJ2-7; D gene unclear. This CDR3 spans 13 amino acids. Per the germline V gene, CDR1 is SGHTA and CDR2 is FQGNSA. With 1 base removed from V and 4 bases from J, the gap between germline ends came to 8 bases.

The rearrangement links TRBV25-1 to TRBJ2-3; 8 bases map to TRBD2. This CDR3 is built from 18 residues. Looked up from germline, CDR1 is MGHDK and CDR2 is SYGVNS. The trim removed 10 bases at V and 1 base at J, leaving 19 bases unmatched. CDR3 protein: CAINPTSGRKKGTDTQYF. CDR3 sequence (DNA): TGTGCCATCAACCCCACTAGCGGACGCAAGAAAGGCACAGATACGCAGTATTTT.

The chain has TRBV7-9 and TRBJ2-2, with TRBD2 identical over 12 bases. With V trimmed by 5 bases and J by 0 bases, 1 base remained unmatched. This CDR3 has 16 amino acids. From germline, CDR1 is SEHNR and CDR2 FQNEAQ (reference sequence). In nucleotides, the CDR3 is TGTGCCAGCAGCCGACTAGCGGGAGCGAACACCGGGGAGCTGTTTTTT. Translation gives CASSRLAGANTGELFF.

The V call is TRBV28, the J call TRBJ2-1; D gene uncertain. This CDR3 has 14 residues. V shed 1 base and J shed 6 bases, with 10 bases lying between them. CDR1 and CDR2 (germline): MDHEN, SYDVKM. CDR3 loop: CASSLSWGINEQFF. Here the CDR3 DNA reads TGTGCCAGCAGTTTATCGTGGGGTATCAATGAGCAGTTCTTC.

This clone has a handful of counts. Written as DNA, the CDR3 is TGTGCCAGCAGTAGGGTCTATAGCAATCAGCCCCAGCATTTT. This encodes CASSRVYSNQPQHF. The chain couples TRBV6-5 to TRBJ1-5; no firm D call. Germline CDR1 reads MNHEY; CDR2 reads SVGAGI. This CDR3 spans 14 amino acids. V lost 5 bases and J lost 0, with 8 bases in between.

As DNA, the CDR3 is TGTGCCAGCAGCTCCGGACTAGCGGGAGCTGAGACCCAGTACTTC. Protein: CASSSGLAGAETQYF. J is TRBJ2-5 and V is TRBV13; 13 nucleotides match TRBD2. This CDR3 spans 15 amino acids. CDR1 and CDR2 (germline): PRHDT, FYEKMQ (reference sequence). Trimming took 4 bases from V and 5 from J; bases not matched to a gene: 4.

CDR3: CASSHETNSYEQYF. For the CDR3, the DNA is TGTGCCAGCAGCCACGAAACGAACTCCTACGAGCAGTACTTC. The chain links TRBV11-2 to TRBJ2-7; D is undetermined. This CDR3 comprises 14 residues. V lost 5 bases to trimming and J lost 0 bases, with 11 bases between them. Looked up from germline, CDR1 is SGHAT and CDR2 is FQNNGV.

The V call is TRBV9, the J call TRBJ2-1, with 10 bases identical to TRBD2. The germline CDR1 and CDR2 sequences are SGDLS and YYNGEE. J gave up 0 bases and V 4 bases, and 7 bases lay outside the gene matches. The CDR3 runs 17 residues. The CDR3 nucleotides are TGTGCCAGCAGCCCCTGGGCTAGCGGGAGCTCCTACAATGAGCAGTTCTTC. It codes for CASSPWASGSSYNEQFF.

This chain joins TRBV30 and TRBJ2-1, with 7 bases that match TRBD1. Germline CDR1 and CDR2: GTSNPN and SVGIG (reference sequence). The V segment lost 2 bases and the J segment 2 bases; nucleotides outside the gene matches: 9. The CDR3 is made up of 16 amino acids. Written as DNA, the CDR3 is TGTGCCTGGAGTCTTTACAGGGGCTTCACCTACAATGAGCAGTTCTTC. Its protein is CAWSLYRGFTYNEQFF.